This entry lists 27 T cell receptor beta chains sequenced from one sample in a study of early T cells in non-severe SARS-CoV-2 infection. TCRdb called the 5' RACE reads again in MiXCR, with one record for every CDR3 protein. The data show about 30,000 distinct CDR3 sequences, with 3% to 5% seen just once and around 8.4% held by the top ten. The sequenced sample was whole blood. Receptors were obtained from an adult who was a healthcare worker with PCR-confirmed SARS-CoV-2 infection or an uninfected control (not recorded which).

This clonotype was seen at least ten times. This chain links TRBV10-3 with TRBJ1-5, with TRBD1 identical over 10 bases. J was trimmed by 5 bases and V by 10 bases; bases with no gene match: 5. CDR1 is ENHRY, CDR2 SYGVKD, per germline. This CDR3 has 13 amino acids. CDR3 nucleotides: TGTGCCAGCGGGACAGGGGCAGATCAGCCCCAGCATTTT. It translates to CASGTGADQPQHF.

This chain joins TRBV7-9 and TRBJ1-4; weak D call: TRBD1 (5 bases). CDR3 length: 17 amino acids. Germline values: CDR1 SEHNR, CDR2 FQNEAQ (reference sequence). Between the trimmed V and J ends, which lost 1 base and 5 bases, there was a span of 17 bases. CDR3 in amino acids: CASSLDGHLEPNEKLFF. Written as DNA, the CDR3 is TGTGCCAGCAGCTTAGACGGACACCTCGAACCCAATGAAAAACTGTTTTTT. Supplemented by reference TRBV7-9 and TRBJ1-4, the full variable domain reads DTGVSQNPRHKITKRGQNVTFRCDPISEHNRLYWYRQTLGQGPEFLTYFQNEAQLEKSRLLSDRFSAERPKGSFSTLEIQRTEQGDSAMYLCASSLDGHLEPNEKLFFGSGTQLSVL.

In this sample, this clonotype turned up a few times. This chain joins TRBV12-3 or TRBV12-4 and TRBJ2-1, with TRBD2 matching over 10 bases. The CDR3 sequence is 17 residues long. J gave up 3 bases and V 0 bases, and 5 bases lay outside the gene matches. The CDR3 DNA reads TGTGCCAGCAGTTTAGCCCTTAGCGGGAGGCACTACAATGAGCAGTTCTTC. This translates into CASSLALSGRHYNEQFF.

This clonotype has a count of ten or more. The chain joins TRBV2 to TRBJ2-5; D is unresolved. Trimming shortened V by 4 bases and J by 6 bases, and 6 bases separated the two germline ends. The length of the CDR3 is 11 residues. CDR1 SNHLY and CDR2 FYNNEI come from the germline V gene. The DNA for the CDR3 is TGTGCCAGCAGTGGGGGAAAGACCCAGTACTTC. Protein: CASSGGKTQYF.

Ten or more counts support this clonotype. The chain recombines TRBV7-2 with TRBJ2-5, with 12 bases matching TRBD2. This CDR3 has 16 residues. The trim removed 2 bases at V and 4 bases at J, leaving 5 bases unmatched. Germline CDR1 reads SGHTA; CDR2 reads FQGNSA. CDR3 DNA: TGTGCCAGCAGCTTACAGCCTAGCGGGGGGGCAGAGACCCAGTACTTC. Translated: CASSLQPSGGAETQYF. Looking up the rest from reference TRBV7-2 and TRBJ2-5 gives the full variable domain: GAGVSQSPSNKVTEKGKDVELRCDPISGHTALYWYRQSLGQGLEFLIYFQGNSAPDKSGLPSDRFSAERTGGSVSTLTIQRTQQEDSAVYLCASSLQPSGGAETQYFGPGTRLLVL.

As for this clonotype: A much larger clonotype is one base distant, so this may be a read error. The genes are TRBV15 and TRBJ2-2; TRBD2 aligns across 7 bases. Looked up from germline, CDR1 is LNHNV and CDR2 is YYDKDF (reference sequence). Trimming cost V 0 bases and J 5 bases; bases outside gene matches: 9. The CDR3 is 17 residues long. CDR3 sequence (DNA): TGTGCCACCAGCAGAGATCCCCCGGGGGGTGAAACCGGGGAGCTGTTTTTT. Amino acid sequence: CATSRDPPGGETGELFF. The full variable domain, completed using reference TRBV15 and TRBJ2-2, is DAMVIQNPRYQVTQFGKPVTLSCSQTLNHNVMYWYQQKSSQAPKLLFHYYDKDFNNEADTPDNFQSRRPNTSFCFLDIRSPGLGDTAMYLCATSRDPPGGETGELFFGEGSRLTVL.

Many counts were recorded for this clonotype. CDR3 sequence (DNA): TGTGCCAGCAGCCCGCGGGTGGGTAGGGGTAATGAGCAGTTCTTC. Translated, it gives CASSPRVGRGNEQFF. V gene TRBV3-1 combines with J gene TRBJ2-1; the D call may be TRBD1 or TRBD2 (5 bases each). In germline, CDR1 is LGHDT, CDR2 YNNKEL (reference sequence). With 4 bases removed from V and 7 bases from J, the gap between germline ends came to 17 bases. The CDR3 covers 15 residues.

This clonotype was recorded many times. The chain combines TRBV7-9 with TRBJ2-1, with 9 bases fitting TRBD2. CDR1 SEHNR and CDR2 FQNEAQ come from the germline V gene (reference sequence). This CDR3 comprises 16 residues. Trimming took 5 bases from V and 4 from J; bases not matched to a gene: 9. CDR3 sequence reads: CASSPRAGGGYNEQFF. Written as DNA, the CDR3 is TGTGCCAGCAGCCCGCGAGCGGGAGGAGGGTACAATGAGCAGTTCTTC.

This clonotype was seen many times. The V call is TRBV20-1, the J call TRBJ2-2, with no clear D. V was cut by 0 bases and J by 1 base, with 9 bases left in between. The CDR3 has 15 amino acids. Germline-derived CDR1 and CDR2 are DFQATT and SNEGSKA (reference sequence). For the CDR3, the DNA is TGCAGTGCTAGAGATCTGGCAGTGAACACCGGGGAGCTGTTTTTT. It specifies CSARDLAVNTGELFF.

This clonotype was observed many times. This chain links TRBV11-2 with TRBJ2-7, with unresolved D. The CDR3 sequence is 15 residues long. The V gene's germline CDR1 is SGHAT and CDR2 FQNNGV. V was trimmed by 0 bases and J by 1 base, leaving 10 bases between them. The CDR3 DNA follows: TGTGCCAGCAGCTTAGATCCTATCGCTTCCTACGAGCAGTACTTC. Encoded protein: CASSLDPIASYEQYF.

The table lists this clonotype with a few counts. The chain recombines TRBV12-3 or TRBV12-4 with TRBJ1-2; possibly TRBD1 for D (5 bases). This CDR3 comprises 13 residues. V was clipped by 3 bases and J by 5 bases, with 10 bases between them. The CDR3 sequence is CASSLVREYGYTF. DNA of the CDR3: TGTGCCAGCAGTTTGGTCAGGGAGTATGGCTACACCTTC.

This clonotype was detected many times. This rearrangement joins TRBV20-1 to TRBJ2-7; D ambiguous. V lost 6 bases, J lost 0 bases, and 6 bases lay in between. The CDR3 is 11 amino acids. From germline, CDR1 is DFQATT and CDR2 SNEGSKA (reference sequence). The CDR3 region is CSARSSYEQYF. CDR3 DNA: TGCAGTGCCAGGAGCTCCTACGAGCAGTACTTC.

This clonotype was counted many times. The chain couples TRBV2 to TRBJ2-1; 9 bases agree with TRBD2. This CDR3 has 15 amino acids. The trim removed 7 bases at V and 9 bases at J, leaving 13 bases unmatched. Germline V gives CDR1 SNHLY, CDR2 FYNNEI. This CDR3 is CASKGIAGEFGEQFF. As DNA, the CDR3 is TGTGCCAGCAAGGGGATAGCGGGGGAGTTTGGTGAGCAGTTCTTC.

This clonotype was counted ten times or more. V is TRBV6-6 and J is TRBJ2-5, with 9 bases fitting TRBD2. The junction had 10 bases not matched to a gene; V was cut back by 5 bases and J by 0 bases. CDR1 and CDR2 (germline): MNHNY, SVGAGI (reference sequence). The CDR3 has 17 amino acids. CDR3 sequence (DNA): TGTGCCAGCAGTCAAAGACTAGCGGCAACGTACCAAGAGACCCAGTACTTC. Its protein product is CASSQRLAATYQETQYF.

This clonotype occurred many times. This chain links TRBV21-1 with TRBJ2-1; the table's D call TRBD2 went unverified against the DNA. TRBV21-1 is reported as a pseudogene. This CDR3 has 17 amino acids. The CDR3 coding sequence is TGTGCCAGCAGCACGATGGGGCTAGCGGGATCCTACAATGAGCAGTTCTTC. Encoded protein: CASSTMGLAGSYNEQFF.

In this sample, this clonotype turned up many times. The chain recombines TRBV4-1 with TRBJ2-7, with D tentatively TRBD2 (6 bases). The CDR3 contains 15 residues. CDR1 is MGHRA and CDR2 is YSYEKL in the germline V gene. The ends were cut back, 0 bases at V and 0 bases at J, with 9 bases in the middle. CDR3 coding DNA: TGCGCCAGCAGCCAAGAGGAGGGGAGCTCCTACGAGCAGTACTTC. Translated, it gives CASSQEEGSSYEQYF.

Ten or more counts support this clonotype. CDR3 sequence: CASSLGRGAYEQYF. The CDR3 DNA follows: TGTGCCAGCAGCCTGGGCAGGGGGGCCTACGAGCAGTACTTC. This chain connects TRBV14 to TRBJ2-7; D might be TRBD1 (7 bases). The V and J ends lost 4 bases and 2 bases respectively, with 12 bases between them. The length of the CDR3 is 14 residues. CDR1 is SGHDN, CDR2 FVKESK, per germline.

In this sample, this clonotype turned up many times. The V gene is TRBV7-2, the J gene TRBJ2-7; TRBD2 matches 9 bases. The CDR3 is 14 amino acids. CDR1 and CDR2 from the germline V gene are SGHTA and FQGNSA. V gave up 0 bases and J gave up 7 bases; unmatched junction bases: 4. The CDR3 sequence is CASSLAGTSREQYF. The CDR3 DNA sequence: TGTGCCAGCAGCTTAGCTGGGACTAGCAGGGAGCAGTACTTC.

This clonotype has ten or more counts. The chain combines TRBV7-2 with TRBJ2-7, with TRBD1 as a possible D gene (6 bases). V was trimmed by 2 bases and J by 4 bases, leaving 18 bases between them. CDR1 and CDR2 from the germline V gene are SGHTA and FQGNSA. This CDR3 has 16 amino acids. CDR3 residues: CASSLSLGAGPYEQYF. As DNA, the CDR3 is TGTGCCAGCAGCTTAAGTCTGGGGGCGGGCCCGTACGAGCAGTACTTC. The whole variable domain, remainder taken from reference TRBV7-2 and TRBJ2-7, is GAGVSQSPSNKVTEKGKDVELRCDPISGHTALYWYRQSLGQGLEFLIYFQGNSAPDKSGLPSDRFSAERTGGSVSTLTIQRTQQEDSAVYLCASSLSLGAGPYEQYFGPGTRLTVT.

This clonotype has more than one count but fewer than ten. The chain joins TRBV10-3 to TRBJ2-2; 8 bases fit TRBD1. This CDR3 has 15 residues. Germline CDR1 reads ENHRY; CDR2 reads SYGVKD. Unmatched junction bases numbered 3, after V lost 6 bases and J lost 0 bases. The CDR3, as DNA: TGTGCCATCAGAATACAGGGGGCGAACACCGGGGAGCTGTTTTTT. Encoded protein: CAIRIQGANTGELFF.

The sample holds many counts of this clonotype. V is TRBV21-1 and J is TRBJ2-7; the table's D call, TRBD1, was not checked against the DNA. TRBV21-1 is annotated as a pseudogene. This CDR3 is 17 amino acids long. CDR3 region: CASSPTHADTSSYEQYF. DNA of the CDR3: TGTGCCAGCAGCCCCACTCACGCGGACACGAGCTCCTACGAGCAGTACTTC.

This clonotype is labeled as medium-sized. The chain is built from TRBV10-3 and TRBJ2-6, with D unclear. CDR1 is ENHRY and CDR2 is SYGVKD in the germline V gene. The V end lost 0 bases, the J end lost 0 bases, and 3 bases lay between the germline ends. The CDR3 length is 15 residues. The CDR3 DNA sequence: TGTGCCATCAGTGAGTCACACTCTGGGGCCAACGTCCTGACTTTC. Amino acids: CAISESHSGANVLTF.

In its sample, this clonotype was seen a few times. The V and J genes are TRBV20-1 and TRBJ2-7; D gene ambiguous. V lost 3 bases, J lost 6 bases, and 9 bases lay in between. CDR3 size: 11 residues. Germline V gene data show CDR1 as DFQATT and CDR2 as SNEGSKA (reference sequence). In nucleotides, the CDR3 is TGCAGTGCTAGCCCTTTGGTCGAGCAGTACTTC. Its translation is CSASPLVEQYF.

There are many counts of this clonotype. This chain links TRBV4-2 with TRBJ2-2; a possible D gene is TRBD2 (6 bases). V was clipped by 0 bases and J by 3 bases, with 8 bases between them. Germline V gives CDR1 LGHNA, CDR2 YNFKEQ. CDR3 length equals 15 residues. The CDR3 DNA sequence: TGTGCCAGCAGCCAAGAGCGGGGAGACACCGGGGAGCTGTTTTTT. Its translation: CASSQERGDTGELFF.

This clonotype showed up just a few times. The chain links TRBV27 to TRBJ2-7; D uncertain. The CDR3 is made up of 14 amino acids. The germline V gene encodes CDR1 MNHEY and CDR2 SMNVEV (reference sequence). V was trimmed by 5 bases and J by 0 bases, leaving 11 bases between them. CDR3 in DNA: TGTGCCAGCAGTCCACTCTTCCGCTCCTACGAGCAGTACTTC. Translating gives CASSPLFRSYEQYF.

This clonotype was found a few times. J is TRBJ1-1 and V is TRBV19; TRBD1 aligns across 7 bases. In germline, CDR1 is LNHDA, CDR2 SQIVND (reference sequence). Trimming cost V 9 bases and J 1 base; bases outside gene matches: 5. CDR3 length equals 13 residues. This CDR3 reads CASSDRPNTEAFF. In nucleotides, the CDR3 is TGTGCCAGCTCGGACAGGCCGAACACTGAAGCTTTCTTT.

This clonotype appeared many times. The chain combines TRBV20-1 with TRBJ2-2; D ambiguous. Germline values: CDR1 DFQATT, CDR2 SNEGSKA (reference sequence). The length of the CDR3 is 16 residues. V gave up 5 bases and J gave up 1 base, with 17 bases separating them. The DNA for the CDR3 is TGCAGTGCTTCCCCTCGCGTGGTGGGGAACACCGGGGAGCTGTTTTTT. It is translated as CSASPRVVGNTGELFF.